The 19 T cell receptor beta chains given below trace back to one sample, sequenced in a study of cytomegalovirus exposure and HLA in healthy donors. Generated by immunoSEQ multiplex PCR, the TCRdb table keeps only in-frame clones and is missing some. The repertoire has 200,000 to 300,000 clones, around 90% of them found once; the top ten carry 3.1%. The sample comprised PBMCs. All receptors come from a woman in her twenties or thirties in good health and CMV-seronegative.

The V call is TRBV7-9, the J call TRBJ2-7, with unresolved D. Germline V gives CDR1 SEHNR, CDR2 FQNEAQ (reference sequence). CDR3 size: 12 residues. V lost 4 bases and J 5 bases, leaving 9 bases between the germline ends. The DNA for the CDR3 is TGTGCCAGCAGCTCTATGATTCACGAGCAGTACTTC. Translation gives CASSSMIHEQYF.

This chain joins TRBV7-9 and TRBJ2-1; D gene ambiguous. The CDR3 is 16 amino acids. Trimming pared 1 base from V and 4 bases from J, leaving 14 bases between. CDR1 SEHNR and CDR2 FQNEAQ come from the germline V gene (reference sequence). This CDR3 is CASSLGGSGLYNEQFF. The CDR3, as DNA: TGTGCCAGCAGCTTAGGCGGTTCTGGGCTATACAATGAGCAGTTCTTC.

The J gene is TRBJ2-7, the V gene TRBV7-2, with D possibly TRBD1 on 5 matching bases. Germline CDR1 is SGHTA and CDR2 is FQGNSA. The length of the CDR3 is 14 residues. V was shortened by 5 bases and J by 5 bases, with 16 bases between the two germline ends. The CDR3 DNA sequence: TGTGCCAGCAGCCCTCCCCGTAGGGGTGACGAGCAGTACTTC. Translated, it gives CASSPPRRGDEQYF.

The DNA of the CDR3 is TGTGCCTGGGACCCCCCTGGGGACTATTCCTACGAGCAGTACTTC. Translated, it gives CAWDPPGDYSYEQYF. The chain has TRBV30 and TRBJ2-7; 7 bases line up with TRBD2. Germline trimming cut 5 bases from V and 1 base from J; bases unmatched to any gene: 11. Germline CDR1 and CDR2: GTSNPN and SVGIG (reference sequence). The CDR3 totals 15 residues.

The sample holds one count of this clone. The sample carries other DNA sequences with the same CDR3. V gene TRBV27 combines with J gene TRBJ2-7; no clear D. This CDR3 comprises 11 residues. The germline V gene has CDR1 MNHEY and CDR2 SMNVEV (reference sequence). Trimming shortened V by 0 bases and J by 7 bases, and 4 bases separated the two germline ends. The CDR3 nucleotides read TGTGCCAGCAGTTTATCCGGAGAGCAGTACTTC. This codes for CASSLSGEQYF.

The chain carries TRBV10-3 and TRBJ2-1; D assignment may be TRBD1 or TRBD2 (5 bases each). V gave up 3 bases and J gave up 7 bases, with 19 bases separating them. Germline CDR1 is ENHRY and CDR2 is SYGVKD. The CDR3 totals 16 residues. The CDR3 protein is CAISDAHGANRNEQFF. The CDR3 region has the DNA TGTGCCATCAGTGACGCTCACGGGGCTAATCGGAATGAGCAGTTCTTC.

The table lists this clone with a count of one. The V and J genes are TRBV7-6 and TRBJ2-2; D is uncertain. CDR1 and CDR2 from the germline V gene are SGHVS and FNYEAQ. V was shortened by 5 bases and J by 6 bases, with 10 bases between the two germline ends. The CDR3 length is 13 residues. CDR3 in DNA: TGTGCCAGCAGCCCCATTCGAGCCGGGGAGCTGTTTTTT. Its protein product is CASSPIRAGELFF.

The V and J genes are TRBV28 and TRBJ1-2, with D possibly matching TRBD1 (5 bases). This CDR3 is 13 amino acids long. Germline assignment: CDR1 MDHEN and CDR2 SYDVKM. The germline V and J ends were trimmed by 3 bases and 3 bases, with 8 bases remaining between them. Here the CDR3 reads CASSFIGDYGYTF. In nucleotides, the CDR3 is TGTGCCAGCAGTTTCATAGGGGACTATGGCTACACCTTC.

The V gene is TRBV28, the J gene TRBJ2-1; tentatively, D is TRBD1 (6 bases). Germline V gene lookup returns CDR1 MDHEN and CDR2 SYDVKM. V was trimmed by 5 bases and J by 7 bases, leaving 15 bases between them. This CDR3 spans 14 amino acids. For the CDR3, the DNA is TGTGCCAGCAGTCGTACAGGGAACAGTAATGAGCAGTTCTTC. Translating gives CASSRTGNSNEQFF.

This chain joins TRBV20-1 and TRBJ1-1, with D maybe TRBD1 (5 bases). The germline CDR1 and CDR2 sequences are DFQATT and SNEGSKA (reference sequence). The CDR3 is made up of 11 amino acids. V was trimmed by 8 bases and J by 4 bases, leaving 11 bases between them. CDR3 sequence (DNA): TGCAGTAAACGCCAGGGCACTGAAGCTTTCTTT. It translates to CSKRQGTEAFF.

This chain uses TRBV11-2 with TRBJ2-3, with D perhaps given as TRBD1 or TRBD2 (6 bases each). Germline CDR1 is SGHAT and CDR2 is FQNNGV. This CDR3 has 14 amino acids. Trimming left V 5 bases short and J 6 bases short, with 15 bases between. This CDR3 is CASSDAGGPDTQYF. CDR3 DNA: TGTGCCAGCAGCGACGCCGGGGGCCCGGATACGCAGTATTTT.

With respect to this clone: Germline is not matched at one junction end, which may reflect a read error. J is TRBJ2-4 and V is TRBV18; no firm D call. Germline-derived CDR1 and CDR2 are KGHSH and LQKENI. The CDR3 is 10 amino acids. The CDR3 loop reads CASSPLLSLF. Here the CDR3 DNA reads TGTGCCAGCTCACCACTACTTTCCCTCTTC.

The chain employs TRBV7-2 and TRBJ2-6, with 11 bases that match TRBD2. From germline, CDR1 is SGHTA and CDR2 FQGNSA. This CDR3 is 19 amino acids long. V shed 1 base and J 0 bases; nucleotides not matched to a gene: 5. CDR3 sequence reads: CASSLVGLAGGSGANVLTF. CDR3 nucleotide sequence: TGTGCCAGCAGCTTAGTGGGGCTAGCGGGAGGCTCTGGGGCCAACGTCCTGACTTTC.

The chain carries TRBV4-3 and TRBJ2-7; tentative D call: TRBD2 (6 bases). Trimming pared 0 bases from V and 2 bases from J, leaving 20 bases between. Per germline, CDR1 LGHNA and CDR2 YSLEER. This CDR3 region has 18 residues. CDR3: CASSQEPFQGLIAYEQYF. The CDR3 bases are TGCGCCAGCAGCCAAGAACCCTTCCAGGGACTCATAGCCTACGAGCAGTACTTC.

This chain connects TRBV19 to TRBJ1-5; D remains ambiguous. The CDR3 loop spans 12 amino acids. Trimming cost V 3 bases and J 3 bases, with 3 bases left between them. Germline V gives CDR1 LNHDA, CDR2 SQIVND (reference sequence). CDR3 sequence: CASSIPNQPQHF. CDR3 nucleotide sequence: TGTGCCAGTAGTATCCCCAATCAGCCCCAGCATTTT.

V usage is TRBV15 and J usage is TRBJ2-3, with a possible D match to TRBD2 (6 bases). The germline V gene encodes CDR1 LNHNV and CDR2 YYDKDF (reference sequence). CDR3 size: 17 residues. Trimming took 0 bases from V and 0 from J, leaving 13 bases between them. The CDR3 nucleotides are TGTGCCACCAGCAGAGACCCCCTAGCGACAAGCACAGATACGCAGTATTTT. As protein: CATSRDPLATSTDTQYF. Using reference TRBV15 and TRBJ2-3 for the parts outside the CDR3, the full variable domain is DAMVIQNPRYQVTQFGKPVTLSCSQTLNHNVMYWYQQKSSQAPKLLFHYYDKDFNNEADTPDNFQSRRPNTSFCFLDIRSPGLGDTAMYLCATSRDPLATSTDTQYFGPGTRLTVL.

V and J are TRBV4-1 and TRBJ2-6; no definite D call. CDR3 length equals 15 residues. V was trimmed by 0 bases and J by 0 bases, leaving 3 bases between them. CDR1 is MGHRA, CDR2 YSYEKL, per germline. The CDR3 is CASSQEDSGANVLTF. As DNA, the CDR3 is TGCGCCAGCAGCCAAGAAGACTCTGGGGCCAACGTCCTGACTTTC.

The chain has TRBV9 and TRBJ2-3, with a weak D call TRBD2 (5 bases). The CDR3 contains 16 residues. The germline V gene encodes CDR1 SGDLS and CDR2 YYNGEE. Trimming stripped 0 bases from V and 6 bases from J, with 17 bases between. The CDR3: CASSVDLQRNSDTQYF. CDR3 DNA: TGTGCCAGCAGCGTAGATCTTCAGCGGAACAGTGATACGCAGTATTTT.

This clone occurred once. V usage is TRBV4-1 and J usage is TRBJ2-1, with D possibly being TRBD1 (6 bases). The CDR3 extends over 16 amino acids. The germline CDR1 and CDR2 sequences are MGHRA and YSYEKL. V was shortened by 4 bases and J by 3 bases, with 16 bases between the two germline ends. The CDR3 here is CASSPSVLGGYNEQFF. The CDR3 DNA follows: TGCGCCAGCAGCCCTTCGGTCTTAGGGGGCTACAATGAGCAGTTCTTC.